Listed below are T cell receptor beta chains from one sample, sequenced in a study of blood T cell repertoires in COVID-19. Libraries were prepared by immunoSEQ multiplex PCR; TCRdb keeps only in-frame clonotypes and omits some of them. The sample holds roughly 38,000 clones, 60% to 85% seen once. The specimen sequenced was peripheral blood. These receptors were collected from a man between 60 and 70 years old with active COVID-19. The CDR3 runs from the conserved cysteine through the conserved F or W. A D gene is named only where the DNA matches it firmly. A clone size is listed for some rows: how often the clone was seen (once, few, many), or a class if it is expanded.

j_call: TRBJ2-1; v_call: TRBV27; d_call: .; clone_size: .; cdr3_length: 11; cdr3_nt: TGTGCCAGCAGTGTGTATAATGAGCAGTTCTTC; cdr3_aa: CASSVYNEQFF
j_call: TRBJ2-1; v_call: TRBV13; d_call: .; clone_size: .; cdr3_length: 14; cdr3_nt: TGTGCCAGCAGCTTAAGGCGGACCTACAATGAGCAGTTCTTC; cdr3_aa: CASSLRRTYNEQFF
j_call: TRBJ2-2; v_call: TRBV4-3; d_call: .; clone_size: .; cdr3_length: 14; cdr3_nt: TGCGCCAGCAGCCAAGAGGCCAACACCGGGGAGCTGTTTTTT; cdr3_aa: CASSQEANTGELFF
j_call: TRBJ2-5; v_call: TRBV6-5; d_call: .; clone_size: .; cdr3_length: 14; cdr3_nt: TGTGCCAGCAGTTTAGGACTGGACCAAGAGACCCAGTACTTC; cdr3_aa: CASSLGLDQETQYF
j_call: TRBJ2-1; v_call: TRBV7-7; d_call: .; clone_size: .; cdr3_length: 15; cdr3_nt: TGTGCTAGCAGCTTAGGAGAGGGCGCATACAATGAGCAGTTCTTC; cdr3_aa: CASSLGEGAYNEQFF
j_call: TRBJ1-3; v_call: TRBV5-4; d_call: TRBD1; clone_size: .; cdr3_length: 15; cdr3_nt: TGTGCCAGCAGCCGACTGACTCACAGGGGGAACACCATATATTTT; cdr3_aa: CASSRLTHRGNTIYF
j_call: TRBJ1-6; v_call: TRBV5-1; d_call: TRBD1; clone_size: .; cdr3_length: 15; cdr3_nt: TGCGCCAGCACCGGGGGAGACAGGGTCAATTCACCCCTCCACTTT; cdr3_aa: CASTGGDRVNSPLHF
j_call: TRBJ1-5; v_call: TRBV2; d_call: .; clone_size: .; cdr3_length: 12; cdr3_nt: TGTGCCAGCAGTCAACAGGGTACGCCCCAGCATTTT; cdr3_aa: CASSQQGTPQHF
j_call: TRBJ1-1; v_call: TRBV6-6; d_call: TRBD1; clone_size: .; cdr3_length: 14; cdr3_nt: TGTGCCAGCAGGCTTACAGGGGAGAATGTCCTCGCTTTCTTT; cdr3_aa: CASRLTGENVLAFF
j_call: TRBJ2-5; v_call: TRBV6-5; d_call: TRBD1; clone_size: .; cdr3_length: 15; cdr3_nt: TGTGCCAGCAGTTACCGGCAGGGGGCTGTGGAGACCCAGTACTTC; cdr3_aa: CASSYRQGAVETQYF
j_call: TRBJ2-1; v_call: TRBV7-9; d_call: TRBD2; clone_size: .; cdr3_length: 16; cdr3_nt: TGTGCCAGCAGCTTAAAAAGGACTAGCCTCTCAAATGAGCAGTTCTTC; cdr3_aa: CASSLKRTSLSNEQFF
j_call: TRBJ1-4; v_call: TRBV3-1/TRBV3-2; d_call: .; clone_size: .; cdr3_length: 15; cdr3_nt: TGTGCCAGCAGCCCAGGACTCCGATCGGGTGAAAAACTGTTTTTT; cdr3_aa: CASSPGLRSGEKLFF
j_call: TRBJ2-7; v_call: TRBV27; d_call: TRBD1; clone_size: .; cdr3_length: 15; cdr3_nt: TGTGCCAGCAGTTCCCCCCGGACAGGGTATTCCGAGCAGTACTTC; cdr3_aa: CASSSPRTGYSEQYF
j_call: TRBJ1-1; v_call: TRBV11-2; d_call: .; clone_size: .; cdr3_length: 13; cdr3_nt: TGTGCCAGCAGCTTAAATGAGGGTCCTGAAGCTTTCTTT; cdr3_aa: CASSLNEGPEAFF
j_call: TRBJ2-3; v_call: TRBV29-1; d_call: TRBD2; clone_size: .; cdr3_length: 15; cdr3_nt: TGCAGCGTCGCCGGGACTAGCGGCCCCGGGGATACGCAGTATTTT; cdr3_aa: CSVAGTSGPGDTQYF
j_call: TRBJ1-1; v_call: TRBV6-5; d_call: .; clone_size: few; cdr3_length: 13; cdr3_nt: TGTGCCAGCGTATGGATGACAAACACTGAAGCTTTCTTT; cdr3_aa: CASVWMTNTEAFF
j_call: TRBJ1-1; v_call: TRBV4-1; d_call: TRBD1; clone_size: .; cdr3_length: 15; cdr3_nt: TGCGCCAGCAGCCAGTCGGGACAGGGAAACACTGAAGCTTTCTTT; cdr3_aa: CASSQSGQGNTEAFF
j_call: TRBJ2-2; v_call: TRBV12-5; d_call: .; clone_size: once; cdr3_length: 15; cdr3_nt: TGTGCTAGTGGTTTGGTAGTGGGGGGCACCGGGGAGCTGTTTTTT; cdr3_aa: CASGLVVGGTGELFF
j_call: TRBJ1-2; v_call: TRBV7-9; d_call: .; clone_size: .; cdr3_length: 15; cdr3_nt: TGTGCCAGCAGCTTAGCGGCGGGAGGGATGGATGGCTACACCTTC; cdr3_aa: CASSLAAGGMDGYTF
j_call: TRBJ1-1; v_call: TRBV4-1; d_call: .; clone_size: .; cdr3_length: 16; cdr3_nt: TGCGCCAGCAGCCAAGTCGCGGCCAAGATGAACACTGAAGCTTTCTTT; cdr3_aa: CASSQVAAKMNTEAFF
j_call: TRBJ1-1; v_call: TRBV5-4; d_call: .; clone_size: .; cdr3_length: 15; cdr3_nt: TGTGCCAGCACCTTTGGGGGCCTGCCGGACACTGAAGCTTTCTTT; cdr3_aa: CASTFGGLPDTEAFF
j_call: TRBJ2-6; v_call: TRBV6-1; d_call: TRBD2; clone_size: .; cdr3_length: 18; cdr3_nt: TGTGCCAGCAGTGCCCTGCTAGCGGGGGGCACTGGGGCCAACGTCCTGACTTTC; cdr3_aa: CASSALLAGGTGANVLTF
j_call: TRBJ2-5; v_call: TRBV7-7; d_call: TRBD1; clone_size: once; cdr3_length: 14; cdr3_nt: TGTGCTAGCAGCTCGGGACAGTTTTTGGAGACCCAGTACTTC; cdr3_aa: CASSSGQFLETQYF
j_call: TRBJ1-2; v_call: TRBV5-1; d_call: .; clone_size: .; cdr3_length: 14; cdr3_nt: TGCGCCAGCAGCTTGGCGGGGGGCGTAAATGGCTACACCTTC; cdr3_aa: CASSLAGGVNGYTF
j_call: TRBJ2-1; v_call: TRBV15; d_call: .; clone_size: .; cdr3_length: 20; cdr3_nt: TGTGCCACCTGGAGGGGGCACAGGGCAGATACGGACTGGGGTTACGATGAGCAGTTCTTC; cdr3_aa: CATWRGHRADTDWGYDEQFF
j_call: TRBJ2-1; v_call: TRBV7-9; d_call: .; clone_size: .; cdr3_length: 13; cdr3_nt: TGTGCCAGCAGCCAGTTCTCCTACAATGAGCAGTTCTTC; cdr3_aa: CASSQFSYNEQFF
j_call: TRBJ1-1; v_call: TRBV28; d_call: TRBD1; clone_size: .; cdr3_length: 13; cdr3_nt: TGTGCCAGCCTGACAGGGACGAACACTGAAGCTTTCTTT; cdr3_aa: CASLTGTNTEAFF
j_call: TRBJ1-5; v_call: TRBV7-9; d_call: TRBD1; clone_size: few; cdr3_length: 17; cdr3_nt: TGTGCCAGCAGCCTCCTAGGACAGGGCGGGAGCAATCAGCCCCAGCATTTT; cdr3_aa: CASSLLGQGGSNQPQHF
j_call: TRBJ1-6; v_call: TRBV7-6; d_call: .; clone_size: once; cdr3_length: 15; cdr3_nt: TGTGCCAGCAGCTTAACACTAGATACTAATTCACCCCTCCACTTT; cdr3_aa: CASSLTLDTNSPLHF
j_call: TRBJ1-1; v_call: TRBV6-5; d_call: .; clone_size: .; cdr3_length: 14; cdr3_nt: TGTGCCAGCGTTCTCGCCGTATCCGGCACTGAAGCTTTCTTT; cdr3_aa: CASVLAVSGTEAFF
j_call: TRBJ2-1; v_call: TRBV6-6; d_call: .; clone_size: .; cdr3_length: 15; cdr3_nt: TGTGCCAGCAGTTATCGGGGTAGATCCTACAATGAGCAGTTCTTC; cdr3_aa: CASSYRGRSYNEQFF
j_call: TRBJ1-4; v_call: TRBV6-1; d_call: .; clone_size: .; cdr3_length: 13; cdr3_nt: TGTGCCAGCAGTGAACAGGGCTGGGAAAAACTGTTTTTT; cdr3_aa: CASSEQGWEKLFF
j_call: TRBJ1-1; v_call: TRBV10-1; d_call: .; clone_size: .; cdr3_length: 11; cdr3_nt: TGCGCCAGCTCCCGAGGCACTGAAGCTTTCTTT; cdr3_aa: CASSRGTEAFF
j_call: TRBJ2-1; v_call: TRBV30; d_call: .; clone_size: .; cdr3_length: 13; cdr3_nt: TGTGCCTGGAGTGGATACAGGGTCAATGAGCAGTTCTTC; cdr3_aa: CAWSGYRVNEQFF
j_call: TRBJ1-3; v_call: TRBV6-5; d_call: TRBD1; clone_size: .; cdr3_length: 14; cdr3_nt: TGTGCCAGCAGTTCGGGACAGGGGCAAAACACCATATATTTT; cdr3_aa: CASSSGQGQNTIYF
j_call: TRBJ2-7; v_call: TRBV5-4; d_call: .; clone_size: few; cdr3_length: 14; cdr3_nt: TGTGCCAGCAGCTTATTAGGGAGTCGGAACGAGCAGTACTTC; cdr3_aa: CASSLLGSRNEQYF
j_call: TRBJ2-2; v_call: TRBV7-9; d_call: TRBD1; clone_size: medium-sized; cdr3_length: 17; cdr3_nt: TGTGCCAGCAGCCCAAGGCGGGGACAGGGAGTCGCCGGGGAGCTGTTTTTT; cdr3_aa: CASSPRRGQGVAGELFF
j_call: TRBJ2-1; v_call: TRBV5-1; d_call: .; clone_size: .; cdr3_length: 15; cdr3_nt: TGCGCCAGCAGCGCCACTAATCACGGAAACAATGAGCAGTTCTTC; cdr3_aa: CASSATNHGNNEQFF
j_call: TRBJ1-1; v_call: TRBV13; d_call: .; clone_size: .; cdr3_length: 13; cdr3_nt: TGTGCCAGCAGCCGCCAAAGGGGGTCTAAAGCTTTCTTT; cdr3_aa: CASSRQRGSKAFF
j_call: TRBJ1-1; v_call: TRBV12-5; d_call: TRBD1; clone_size: few; cdr3_length: 19; cdr3_nt: TGTGCTAGTGGTTTGGACTCTCGGCCCGGAGACAGGGGCCTCACTGAAGCTTTCTTT; cdr3_aa: CASGLDSRPGDRGLTEAFF
j_call: TRBJ1-1; v_call: TRBV12-3/TRBV12-4; d_call: .; clone_size: .; cdr3_length: 13; cdr3_nt: TGTGCCAGCAGTTCACAGGTGAACACTGAAGCTTTCTTT; cdr3_aa: CASSSQVNTEAFF
j_call: TRBJ1-2; v_call: TRBV27; d_call: TRBD1; clone_size: .; cdr3_length: 14; cdr3_nt: TGTGCCAGCAGTTCTCAGGGGGCGCGCTATGGCTACACCTTC; cdr3_aa: CASSSQGARYGYTF
j_call: TRBJ1-1; v_call: TRBV11-1; d_call: TRBD1; clone_size: .; cdr3_length: 13; cdr3_nt: TGTGCCAGCAGACGACAGGGGTTCACTGAAGCTTTCTTT; cdr3_aa: CASRRQGFTEAFF
j_call: TRBJ2-3; v_call: TRBV12-3/TRBV12-4; d_call: .; clone_size: .; cdr3_length: 12; cdr3_nt: TGTGCCAGCAGTATCCTTCCCCCCCCGCAGTATTTT; cdr3_aa: CASSILPPPQYF
j_call: TRBJ2-7; v_call: TRBV7-9; d_call: TRBD1; clone_size: .; cdr3_length: 15; cdr3_nt: TGTGCCAGCAGCTTAGCTGGGACAGGGTTGGGCGAGCAGTACTTC; cdr3_aa: CASSLAGTGLGEQYF
j_call: TRBJ1-1; v_call: TRBV6-5; d_call: TRBD1; clone_size: .; cdr3_length: 13; cdr3_nt: TGTGCCAGCAGTACGGGACAGTCGACTGAAGCTTTCTTT; cdr3_aa: CASSTGQSTEAFF
j_call: TRBJ2-3; v_call: TRBV6-2/TRBV6-3; d_call: TRBD1; clone_size: .; cdr3_length: 15; cdr3_nt: TGTGCCAGCAGTGGCAGGGGGATCTCCACAGATACGCAGTATTTT; cdr3_aa: CASSGRGISTDTQYF
j_call: TRBJ1-2; v_call: TRBV5-1; d_call: .; clone_size: .; cdr3_length: 13; cdr3_nt: TGCGCCAGCAGCCTGAGGCCAGAGTATGGCTACACCTTC; cdr3_aa: CASSLRPEYGYTF